This T cell receptor (beta chain) comes out of a study of identical twins listed by TCRdb under 2016. For the study in its entirety: To test whether fetal clonotypes persist, this study deep-sequenced TCR alpha and beta repertoires from monozygotic twins, from unrelated adults of various ages, and from cord blood. Replicate twin experiments were performed at different times using different library preparation protocols to rule out contamination. Findings and caveats that apply to the study as a whole: Excess twin sharing in beta out-of-frame sequences was weaker because fewer shared sequences lowered the signal-to-noise ratio. Fewer insertions were carried by abundant cord blood beta clonotypes; a weaker similar trend was observed in young adult naive repertoires, while no such trend was observed in memory repertoires. Out-of-frame TCR alpha sequences shared between twins showed an excess of low generation-probability sequences compared with coincidental sharing between unrelated individuals. Zero-insertion analyses could be partly confounded by invariant T cells such as MAIT and iNKT, though diverse VJ usage argued against such confounding for most clonotypes. Recombination models systematically underestimated out-of-frame TCR alpha sharing in monozygotic twins but agreed with sharing between unrelated individuals. Because the same donors could not be followed over many years, the conclusions depended on cross-sectional statistical analysis.

Many counts were recorded for this clonotype. Its antigen is still unknown. The input lacks base qualities; no much larger clone sits a single base away. The library was produced with 5' RACE. Instrument used: Illumina HiSeq 2000. Template switching introduced a universal primer binding site; the final cDNA contained a unique molecular identifier, enabling accurate counting of TCR cDNA molecules. First-strand cDNA for TCR alpha and beta chains was synthesized from specific primers in the conserved constant-segment region. To control for contamination, each cDNA library was double barcoded with a SMART-Mk sample barcode plus Illumina barcodes. TruSeq adapter sequences and Illumina sample barcodes were added in two successive PCR steps. The TCR alpha and beta cDNA libraries were sequenced on the Illumina HiSeq platform using custom primers. For the original study's pipeline: MiGEC was used to process raw reads and extract unique molecular identifiers, and MiXCR was used to find CDR3 positions. For each individual, recombination models were inferred using an EM algorithm with the repgenHMM and IGoR tools. The tcR package in R was used for shared clonotype analysis, with sharing normalized by the product of cloneset sizes. Out-of-frame nonproductive sequences were analyzed to study raw recombination free of thymic and clonal selection effects. Using fastp at Q25 and MiXCR, TCRdb reprocessed the public reads and kept productive beta chains. Every entry covers one CDR3 protein and lists the most common genes and DNA from its rows. These V and J calls originate from TCRdb's pipeline instead of the authors' own analysis. The sample includes some 710,000 distinct CDR3 sequences, with roughly 6% observed a single time. The top ten clones comprise approximately 2% of the sample.

CDR1 is given as DFQATT and CDR2 as SNEGSKA, both from the germline V gene (reference sequence). V loses 1 base of germline sequence and J loses 9 bases, and the interval between the two ends is 19 bases. The CDR3 spans 15 residues, from the cysteine through the phenylalanine. Only CDR3 DNA remains: 45 bases, in frame from the first base. Only healthy Caucasian donors were included. Three unrelated non-twin adults were additionally sequenced: a male aged 18 to 29, a male aged 50 to 60 and a female aged 50 to 60. Using Miltenyi CD45RO+ enrichment and human naive T-cell isolation kits, memory (CD45RO+) and naive T cells were isolated from PBMC.

The origin of this receptor is a man between 18 and 29 years old in good health. The sample consisted of naive T cells sorted from blood. The sample's cell subset or site label is to be understood as: cells isolated with a human naive T-cell isolation kit. The chain was built from TRBV20-1 and TRBJ2-1, with a tentative D gene TRBD2 over 6 matching bases. The CDR3 in this case is CSARGKDRRAPEQFF. In nucleotide form, the sequence is TGCAGTGCTAGAGGAAAGGATCGGAGGGCCCCTGAGCAGTTCTTC.